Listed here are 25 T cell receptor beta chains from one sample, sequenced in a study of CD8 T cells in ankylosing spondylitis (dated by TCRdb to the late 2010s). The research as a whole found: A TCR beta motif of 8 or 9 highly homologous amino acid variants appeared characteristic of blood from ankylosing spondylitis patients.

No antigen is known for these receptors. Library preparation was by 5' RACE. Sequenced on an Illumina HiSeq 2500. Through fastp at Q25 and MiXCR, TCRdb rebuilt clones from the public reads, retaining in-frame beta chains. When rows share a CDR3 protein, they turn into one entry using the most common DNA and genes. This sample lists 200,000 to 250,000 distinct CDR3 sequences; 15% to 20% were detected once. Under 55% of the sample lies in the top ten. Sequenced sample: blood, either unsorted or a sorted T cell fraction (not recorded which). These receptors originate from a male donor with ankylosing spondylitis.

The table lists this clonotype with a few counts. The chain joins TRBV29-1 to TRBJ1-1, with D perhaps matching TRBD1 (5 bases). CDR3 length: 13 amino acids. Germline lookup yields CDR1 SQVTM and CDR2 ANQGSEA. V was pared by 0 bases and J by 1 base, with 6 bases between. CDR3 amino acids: CSVEDGQNTEAFF. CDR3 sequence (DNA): TGCAGCGTTGAAGACGGACAGAACACTGAAGCTTTCTTT.

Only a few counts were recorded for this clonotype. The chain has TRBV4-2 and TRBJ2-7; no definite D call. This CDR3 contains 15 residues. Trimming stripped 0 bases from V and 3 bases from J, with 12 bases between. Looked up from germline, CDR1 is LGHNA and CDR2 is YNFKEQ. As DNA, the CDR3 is TGTGCCAGCAGCCAAGAGGCGATAGAGATCTACGAGCAGTACTTC. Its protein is CASSQEAIEIYEQYF.

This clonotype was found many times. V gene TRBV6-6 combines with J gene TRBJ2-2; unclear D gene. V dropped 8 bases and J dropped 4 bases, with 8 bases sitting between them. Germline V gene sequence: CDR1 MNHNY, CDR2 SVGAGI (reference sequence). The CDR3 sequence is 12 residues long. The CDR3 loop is CASEVSTGELFF. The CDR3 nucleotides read TGTGCCAGCGAAGTCAGCACCGGGGAGCTGTTTTTT.

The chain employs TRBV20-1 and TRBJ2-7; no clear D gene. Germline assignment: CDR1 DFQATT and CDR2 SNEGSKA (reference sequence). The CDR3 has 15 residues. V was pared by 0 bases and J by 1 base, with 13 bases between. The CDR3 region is CSARDLVGPSYEQYF. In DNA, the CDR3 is TGCAGTGCTAGAGATCTGGTTGGACCTTCCTACGAGCAGTACTTC.

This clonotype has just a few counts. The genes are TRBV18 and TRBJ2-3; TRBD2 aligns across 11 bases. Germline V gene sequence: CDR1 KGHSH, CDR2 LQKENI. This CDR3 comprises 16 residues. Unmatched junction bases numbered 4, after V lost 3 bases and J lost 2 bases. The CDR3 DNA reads TGTGCCAGCTCACCCCGGACTAGCGGGTACACAGATACGCAGTATTTT. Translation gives CASSPRTSGYTDTQYF.

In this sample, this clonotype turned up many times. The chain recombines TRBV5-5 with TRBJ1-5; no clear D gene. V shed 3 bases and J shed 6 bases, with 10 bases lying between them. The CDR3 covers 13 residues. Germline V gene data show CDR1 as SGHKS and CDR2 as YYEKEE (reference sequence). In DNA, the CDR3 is TGTGCCAGCAGCTCCGATGTGAGTCAGCCCCAGCATTTT. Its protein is CASSSDVSQPQHF.

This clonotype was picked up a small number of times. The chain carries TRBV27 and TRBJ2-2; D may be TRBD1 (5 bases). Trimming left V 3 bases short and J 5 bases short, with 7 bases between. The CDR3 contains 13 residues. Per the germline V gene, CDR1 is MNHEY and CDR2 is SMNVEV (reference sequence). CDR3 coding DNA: TGTGCCAGCAGTTTTTCAGGGACCGGGGAGCTGTTTTTT. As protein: CASSFSGTGELFF.

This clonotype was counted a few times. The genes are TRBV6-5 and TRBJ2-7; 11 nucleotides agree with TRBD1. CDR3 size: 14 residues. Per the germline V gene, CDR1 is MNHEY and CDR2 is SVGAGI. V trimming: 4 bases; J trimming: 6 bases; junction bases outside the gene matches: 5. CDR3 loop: CASSLGQGGGEQYF. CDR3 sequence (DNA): TGTGCCAGCAGTTTGGGACAGGGGGGAGGCGAGCAGTACTTC.

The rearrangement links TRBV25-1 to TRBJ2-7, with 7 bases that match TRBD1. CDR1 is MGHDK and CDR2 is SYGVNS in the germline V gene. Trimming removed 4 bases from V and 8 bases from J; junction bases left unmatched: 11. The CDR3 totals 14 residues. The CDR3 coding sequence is TGTGCCAGCAGTGCTACAGGGGTCCTCGACAAGCAGTACTTC. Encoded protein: CASSATGVLDKQYF.

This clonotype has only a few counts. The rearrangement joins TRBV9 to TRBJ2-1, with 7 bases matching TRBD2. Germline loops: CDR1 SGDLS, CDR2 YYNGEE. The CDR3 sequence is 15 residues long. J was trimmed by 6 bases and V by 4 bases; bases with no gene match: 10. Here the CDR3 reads CASSQGGSWGNEQFF. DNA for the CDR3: TGTGCCAGCAGCCAAGGCGGGAGTTGGGGCAATGAGCAGTTCTTC. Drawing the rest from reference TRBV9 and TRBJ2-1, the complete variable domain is DSGVTQTPKHLITATGQRVTLRCSPRSGDLSVYWYQQSLDQGLQFLIQYYNGEERAKGNILERFSAQQFPDLHSELNLSSLELGDSALYFCASSQGGSWGNEQFFGPGTRLTVL.

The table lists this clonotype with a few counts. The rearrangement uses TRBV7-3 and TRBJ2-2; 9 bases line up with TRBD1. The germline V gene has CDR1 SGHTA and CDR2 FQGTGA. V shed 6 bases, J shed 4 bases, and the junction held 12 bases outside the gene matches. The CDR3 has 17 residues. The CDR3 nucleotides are TGTGCCAGCAGTTCTTACCCGGGACAGGGTGTCACCGGGGAGCTGTTTTTT. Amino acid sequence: CASSSYPGQGVTGELFF.

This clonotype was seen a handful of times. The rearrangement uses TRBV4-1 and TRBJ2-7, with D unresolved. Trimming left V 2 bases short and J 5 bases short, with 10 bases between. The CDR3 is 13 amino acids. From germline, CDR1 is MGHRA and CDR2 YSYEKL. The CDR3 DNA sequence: TGCGCCAGCAGCCAACCACAAGACGACGAGCAGTACTTC. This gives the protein CASSQPQDDEQYF.

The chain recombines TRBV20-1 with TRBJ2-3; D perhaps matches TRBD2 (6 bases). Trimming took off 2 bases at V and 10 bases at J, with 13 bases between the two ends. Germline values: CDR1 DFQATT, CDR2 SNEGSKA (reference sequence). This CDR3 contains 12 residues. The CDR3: CSARTRTNSQYF. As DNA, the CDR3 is TGCAGTGCTAGAACTCGGACTAACTCGCAGTATTTT.

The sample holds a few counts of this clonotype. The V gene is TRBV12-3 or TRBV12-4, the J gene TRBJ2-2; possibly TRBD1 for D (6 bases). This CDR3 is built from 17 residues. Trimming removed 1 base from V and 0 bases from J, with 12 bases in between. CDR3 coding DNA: TGTGCCAGCAGTTTAGACTCAGGGGTCTCGAACACCGGGGAGCTGTTTTTT. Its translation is CASSLDSGVSNTGELFF.

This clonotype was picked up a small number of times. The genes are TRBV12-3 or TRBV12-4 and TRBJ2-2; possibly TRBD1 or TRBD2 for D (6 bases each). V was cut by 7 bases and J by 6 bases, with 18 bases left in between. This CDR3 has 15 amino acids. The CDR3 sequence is CASISSGGIAGELFF. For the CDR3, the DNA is TGTGCCAGCATAAGTTCCGGGGGCATTGCCGGGGAGCTGTTTTTT.

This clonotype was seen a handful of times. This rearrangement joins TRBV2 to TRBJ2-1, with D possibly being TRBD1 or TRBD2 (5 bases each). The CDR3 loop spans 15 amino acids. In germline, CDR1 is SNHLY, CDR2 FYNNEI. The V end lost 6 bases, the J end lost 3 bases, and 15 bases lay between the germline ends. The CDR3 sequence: CASREAGFLYNEQFF. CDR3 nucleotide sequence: TGTGCCAGCAGGGAGGCAGGGTTCCTCTACAATGAGCAGTTCTTC.

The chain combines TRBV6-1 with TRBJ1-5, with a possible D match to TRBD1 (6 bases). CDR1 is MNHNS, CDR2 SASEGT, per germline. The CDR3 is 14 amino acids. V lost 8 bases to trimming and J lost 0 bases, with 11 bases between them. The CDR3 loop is CASLGTHSNQPQHF. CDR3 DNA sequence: TGTGCCAGCTTGGGGACACATAGCAATCAGCCCCAGCATTTT.

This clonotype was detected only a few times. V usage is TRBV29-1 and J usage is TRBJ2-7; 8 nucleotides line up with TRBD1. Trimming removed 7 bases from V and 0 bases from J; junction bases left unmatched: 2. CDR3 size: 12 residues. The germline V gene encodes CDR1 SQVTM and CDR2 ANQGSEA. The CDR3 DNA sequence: TGCAGCGCGGGACAGGTCTCCTACGAGCAGTACTTC. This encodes CSAGQVSYEQYF.

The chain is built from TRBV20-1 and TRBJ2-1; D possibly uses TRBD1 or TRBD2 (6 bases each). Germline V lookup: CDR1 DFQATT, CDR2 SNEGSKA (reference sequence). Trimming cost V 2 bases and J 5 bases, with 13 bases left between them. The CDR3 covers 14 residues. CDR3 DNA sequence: TGCAGTGCTAGAACGGGAGACAGGAACAATGAGCAGTTCTTC. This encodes CSARTGDRNNEQFF.

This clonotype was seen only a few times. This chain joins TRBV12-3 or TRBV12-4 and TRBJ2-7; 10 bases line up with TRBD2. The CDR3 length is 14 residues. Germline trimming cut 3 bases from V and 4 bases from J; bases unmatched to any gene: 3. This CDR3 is CASSFSGGTYEQYF. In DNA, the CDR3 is TGTGCCAGCAGTTTTAGCGGGGGGACTTACGAGCAGTACTTC.

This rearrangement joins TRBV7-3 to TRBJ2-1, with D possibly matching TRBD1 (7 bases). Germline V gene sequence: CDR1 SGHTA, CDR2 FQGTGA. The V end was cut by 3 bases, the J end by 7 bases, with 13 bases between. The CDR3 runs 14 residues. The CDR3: CASSFFPGGNEQFF. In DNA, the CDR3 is TGTGCCAGCAGCTTTTTTCCAGGGGGGAATGAGCAGTTCTTC. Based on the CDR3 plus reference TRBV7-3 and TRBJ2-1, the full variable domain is GAGVSQTPSNKVTEKGKYVELRCDPISGHTALYWYRQSLGQGPEFLIYFQGTGAADDSGLPNDRFFAVRPEGSVSTLKIQRTERGDSAVYLCASSFFPGGNEQFFGPGTRLTVL.

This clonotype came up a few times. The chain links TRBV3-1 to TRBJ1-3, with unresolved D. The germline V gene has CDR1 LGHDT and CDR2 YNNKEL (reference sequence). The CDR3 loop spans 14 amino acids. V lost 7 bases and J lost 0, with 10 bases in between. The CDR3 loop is CASTLRVSGNTIYF. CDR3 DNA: TGTGCCAGCACCCTACGGGTCTCTGGAAACACCATATATTTT. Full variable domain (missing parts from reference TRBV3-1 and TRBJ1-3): DTAVSQTPKYLVTQMGNDKSIKCEQNLGHDTMYWYKQDSKKFLKIMFSYNNKELIINETVPNRFSPKSPDKAHLNLHINSLELGDSAVYFCASTLRVSGNTIYFGEGSWLTVV.

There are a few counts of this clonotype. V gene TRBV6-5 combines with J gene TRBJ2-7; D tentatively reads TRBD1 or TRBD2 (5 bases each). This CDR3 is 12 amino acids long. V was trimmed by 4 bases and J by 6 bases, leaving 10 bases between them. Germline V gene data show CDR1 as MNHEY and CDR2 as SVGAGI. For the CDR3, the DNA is TGTGCCAGCAGTTCATCTGGGGGCGAGCAGTACTTC. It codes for CASSSSGGEQYF.

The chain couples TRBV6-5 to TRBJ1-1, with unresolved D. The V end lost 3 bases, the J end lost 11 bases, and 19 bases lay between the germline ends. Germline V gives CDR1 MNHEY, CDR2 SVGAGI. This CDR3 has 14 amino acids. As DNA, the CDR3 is TGTGCCAGCAGTTATTCCGGAGGAGATGGAAAGGCTTTCTTT. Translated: CASSYSGGDGKAFF.

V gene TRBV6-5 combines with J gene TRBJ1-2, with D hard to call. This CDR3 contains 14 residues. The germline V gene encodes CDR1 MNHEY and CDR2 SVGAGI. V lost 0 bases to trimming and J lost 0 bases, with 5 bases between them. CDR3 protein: CASSYSGPNYGYTF. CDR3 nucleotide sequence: TGTGCCAGCAGTTACTCAGGCCCTAACTATGGCTACACCTTC.